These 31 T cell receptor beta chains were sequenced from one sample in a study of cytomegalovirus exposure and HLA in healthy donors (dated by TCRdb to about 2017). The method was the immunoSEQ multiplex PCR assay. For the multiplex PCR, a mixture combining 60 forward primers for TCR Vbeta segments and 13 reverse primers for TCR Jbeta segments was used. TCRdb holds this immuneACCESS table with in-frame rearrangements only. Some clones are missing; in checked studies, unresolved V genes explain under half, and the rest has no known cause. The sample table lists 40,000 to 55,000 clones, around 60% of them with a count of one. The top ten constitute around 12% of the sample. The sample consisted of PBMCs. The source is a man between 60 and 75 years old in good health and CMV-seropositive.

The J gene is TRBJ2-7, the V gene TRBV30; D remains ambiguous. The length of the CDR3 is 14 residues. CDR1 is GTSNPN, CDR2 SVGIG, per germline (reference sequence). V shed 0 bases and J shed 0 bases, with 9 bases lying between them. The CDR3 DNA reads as TGTGCCTGGAGTGTTGGGTCAGGCTCCTACGAGCAGTACTTC. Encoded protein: CAWSVGSGSYEQYF.

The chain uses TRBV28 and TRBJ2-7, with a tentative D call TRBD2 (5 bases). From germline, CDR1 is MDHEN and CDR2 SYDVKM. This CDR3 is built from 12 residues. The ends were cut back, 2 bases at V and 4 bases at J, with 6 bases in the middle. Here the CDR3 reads CASSLTGYEQYF. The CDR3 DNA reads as TGTGCCAGCAGTTTAACGGGGTACGAGCAGTACTTC.

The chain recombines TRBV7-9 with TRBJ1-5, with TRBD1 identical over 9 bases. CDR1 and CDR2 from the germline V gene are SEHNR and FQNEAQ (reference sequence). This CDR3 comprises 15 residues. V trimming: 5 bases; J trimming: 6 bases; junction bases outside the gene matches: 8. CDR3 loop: CASSQGQGSLQPQHF. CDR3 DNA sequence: TGTGCCAGCAGCCAAGGACAGGGGTCCCTTCAGCCCCAGCATTTT.

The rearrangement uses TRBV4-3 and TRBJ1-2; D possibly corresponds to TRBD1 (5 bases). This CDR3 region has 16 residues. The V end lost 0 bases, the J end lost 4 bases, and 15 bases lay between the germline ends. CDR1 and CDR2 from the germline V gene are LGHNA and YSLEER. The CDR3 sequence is CASSQDLSGPLYGYTF. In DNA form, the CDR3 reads TGCGCCAGCAGCCAAGATCTCTCAGGGCCACTCTATGGCTACACCTTC.

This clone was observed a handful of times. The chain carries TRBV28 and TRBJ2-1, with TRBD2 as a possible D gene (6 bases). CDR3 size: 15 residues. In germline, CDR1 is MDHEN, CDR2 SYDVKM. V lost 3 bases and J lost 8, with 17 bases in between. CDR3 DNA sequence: TGTGCCAGCAGTTTCCGGGACTCCATGGAGGATGAGCAGTTCTTC. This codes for CASSFRDSMEDEQFF.

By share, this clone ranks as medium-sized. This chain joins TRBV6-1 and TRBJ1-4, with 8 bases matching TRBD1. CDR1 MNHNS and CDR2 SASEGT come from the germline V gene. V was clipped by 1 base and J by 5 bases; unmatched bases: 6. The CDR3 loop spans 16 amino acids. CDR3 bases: TGTGCCAGCAGTGAAGGAGGAGGACAGGGAAATGAAAAACTGTTTTTT. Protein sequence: CASSEGGGQGNEKLFF.

The CDR3 region has the DNA TGTGCCACCAGCCCGCCGACAGGGGCGAACTACGAGCAGTACTTC. Translating it yields CATSPPTGANYEQYF. This sequence joins TRBV19 and TRBJ2-7; 8 bases match TRBD1. The germline V gene encodes CDR1 LNHDA and CDR2 SQIVND (reference sequence). J gave up 3 bases and V 10 bases, and 14 bases lay outside the gene matches. The CDR3 runs to 15 residues.

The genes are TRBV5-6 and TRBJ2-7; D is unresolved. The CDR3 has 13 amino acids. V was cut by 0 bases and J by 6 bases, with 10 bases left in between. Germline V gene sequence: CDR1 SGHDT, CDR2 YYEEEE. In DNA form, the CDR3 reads TGTGCCAGCAGCTTGGCTAGAGTGGGCGAGCAGTACTTC. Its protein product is CASSLARVGEQYF.

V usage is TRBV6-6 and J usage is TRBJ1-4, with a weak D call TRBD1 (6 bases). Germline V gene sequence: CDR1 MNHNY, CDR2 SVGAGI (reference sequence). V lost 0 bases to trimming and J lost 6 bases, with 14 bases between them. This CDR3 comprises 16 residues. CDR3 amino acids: CASSYSYEQGDEKLFF. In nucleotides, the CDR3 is TGTGCCAGCAGTTACTCGTACGAACAGGGTGATGAAAAACTGTTTTTT.

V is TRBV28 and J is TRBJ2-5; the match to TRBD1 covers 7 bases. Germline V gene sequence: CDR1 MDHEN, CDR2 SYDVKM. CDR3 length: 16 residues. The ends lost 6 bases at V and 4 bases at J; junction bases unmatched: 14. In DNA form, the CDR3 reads TGTGCCAGCAGCCTCCTGACAGGGAAAGGGAGAGAGACCCAGTACTTC. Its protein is CASSLLTGKGRETQYF.

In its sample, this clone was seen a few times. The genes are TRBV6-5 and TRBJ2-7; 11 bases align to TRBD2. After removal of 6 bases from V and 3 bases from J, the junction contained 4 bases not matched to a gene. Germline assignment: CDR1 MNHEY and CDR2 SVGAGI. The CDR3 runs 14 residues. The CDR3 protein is CASRKTSGNYEQYF. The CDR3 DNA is TGTGCCAGCAGAAAGACTAGCGGGAACTACGAGCAGTACTTC.

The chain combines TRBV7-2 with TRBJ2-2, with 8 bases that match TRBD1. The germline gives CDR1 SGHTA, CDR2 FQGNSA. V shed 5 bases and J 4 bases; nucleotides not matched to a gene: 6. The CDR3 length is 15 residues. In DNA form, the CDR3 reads TGTGCCAGCAGCCGCAGGACAGGGAGCACCGGGGAGCTGTTTTTT. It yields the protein CASSRRTGSTGELFF.

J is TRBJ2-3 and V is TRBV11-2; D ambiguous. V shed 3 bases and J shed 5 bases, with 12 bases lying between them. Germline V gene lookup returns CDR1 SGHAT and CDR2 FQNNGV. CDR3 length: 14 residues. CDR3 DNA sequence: TGTGCCAGCAGCTTTGGGCAGCCAGGAGATACGCAGTATTTT. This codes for CASSFGQPGDTQYF.

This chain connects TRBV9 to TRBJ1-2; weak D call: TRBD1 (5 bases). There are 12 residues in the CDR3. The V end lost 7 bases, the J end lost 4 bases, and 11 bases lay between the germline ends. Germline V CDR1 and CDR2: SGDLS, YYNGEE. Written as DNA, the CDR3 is TGTGCCAGCGGACACGAGCCCTATGGCTACACCTTC. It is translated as CASGHEPYGYTF.

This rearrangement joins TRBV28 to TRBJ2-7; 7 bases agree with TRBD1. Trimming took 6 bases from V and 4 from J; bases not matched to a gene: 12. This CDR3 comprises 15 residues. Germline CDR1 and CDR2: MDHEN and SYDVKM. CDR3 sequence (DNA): TGTGCCAGCAGCACGACAGGGTATAGTAGGTACGAGCAGTACTTC. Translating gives CASSTTGYSRYEQYF.

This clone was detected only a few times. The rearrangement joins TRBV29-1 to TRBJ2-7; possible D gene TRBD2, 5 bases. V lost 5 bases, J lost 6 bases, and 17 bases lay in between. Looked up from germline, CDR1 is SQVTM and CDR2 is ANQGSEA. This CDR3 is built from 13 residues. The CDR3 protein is CSVTMRLAGEQYF. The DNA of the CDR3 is TGCAGCGTTACAATGCGGTTGGCGGGCGAGCAGTACTTC.

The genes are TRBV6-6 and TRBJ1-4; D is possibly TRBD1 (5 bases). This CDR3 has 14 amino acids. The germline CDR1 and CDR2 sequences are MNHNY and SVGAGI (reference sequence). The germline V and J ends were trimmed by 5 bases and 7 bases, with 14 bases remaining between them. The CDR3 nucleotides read TGTGCCAGCAGTATGGGACTGGTCGGTGAAAAACTGTTTTTT. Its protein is CASSMGLVGEKLFF.

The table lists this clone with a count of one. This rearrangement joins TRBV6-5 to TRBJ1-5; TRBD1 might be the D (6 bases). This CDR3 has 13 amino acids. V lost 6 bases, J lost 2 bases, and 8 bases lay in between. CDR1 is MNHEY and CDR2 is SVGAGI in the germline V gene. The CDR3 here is CASRGGGNQPQHF. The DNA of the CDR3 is TGTGCCAGCAGAGGGGGAGGCAATCAGCCCCAGCATTTT.

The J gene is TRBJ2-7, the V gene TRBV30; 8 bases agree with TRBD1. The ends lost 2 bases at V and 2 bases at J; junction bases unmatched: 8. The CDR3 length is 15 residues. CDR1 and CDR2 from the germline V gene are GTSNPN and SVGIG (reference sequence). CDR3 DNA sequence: TGTGCCTGGAGTCCAGGTTCAGGGGGCACCTACGAGCAGTACTTC. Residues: CAWSPGSGGTYEQYF.

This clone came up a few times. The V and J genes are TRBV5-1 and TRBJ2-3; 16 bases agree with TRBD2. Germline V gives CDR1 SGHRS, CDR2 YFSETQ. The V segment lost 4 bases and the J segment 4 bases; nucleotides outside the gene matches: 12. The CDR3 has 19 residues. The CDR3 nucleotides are TGCGCCAGCAGCCCGCTGGGACTAGCGGGAGGGCCGGTCTCAGATACGCAGTATTTT. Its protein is CASSPLGLAGGPVSDTQYF.

Here the CDR3 DNA reads TGTGCCAGCAGCTTGCCCGTAGCGGGAGGGAACAATGAGCAGTTCTTC. Protein sequence: CASSLPVAGGNNEQFF. The rearrangement links TRBV5-4 to TRBJ2-1, with 11 bases aligning to TRBD2. J gave up 5 bases and V 1 base, and 5 bases lay outside the gene matches. Germline V gene sequence: CDR1 SGHNT, CDR2 YYREEE (reference sequence). The CDR3 has 16 amino acids.

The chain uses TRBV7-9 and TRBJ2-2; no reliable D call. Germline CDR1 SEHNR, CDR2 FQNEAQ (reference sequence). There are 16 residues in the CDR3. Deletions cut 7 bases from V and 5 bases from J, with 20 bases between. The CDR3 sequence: CASNRPGMERTGELFF. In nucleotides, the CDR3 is TGTGCCAGCAATAGACCGGGTATGGAGAGAACCGGGGAGCTGTTTTTT.

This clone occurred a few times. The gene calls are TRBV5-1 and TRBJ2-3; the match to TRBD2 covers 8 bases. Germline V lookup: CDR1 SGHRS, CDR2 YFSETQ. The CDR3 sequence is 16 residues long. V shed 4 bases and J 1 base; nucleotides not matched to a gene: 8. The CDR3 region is CASSPSRAGGTDTQYF. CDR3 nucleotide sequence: TGCGCCAGCAGCCCTTCTAGAGCGGGAGGCACAGATACGCAGTATTTT.

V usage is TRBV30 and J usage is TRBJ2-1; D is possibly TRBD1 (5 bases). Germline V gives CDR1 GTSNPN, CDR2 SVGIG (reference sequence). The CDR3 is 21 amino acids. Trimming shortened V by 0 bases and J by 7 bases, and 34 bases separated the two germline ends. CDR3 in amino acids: CAWSVAVDGISSGIFWNEQFF. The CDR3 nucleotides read TGTGCCTGGAGTGTGGCGGTGGATGGGATTAGTTCAGGGATATTTTGGAATGAGCAGTTCTTC. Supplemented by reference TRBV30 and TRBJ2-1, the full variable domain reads SQTIHQWPATLVQPVGSPLSLECTVEGTSNPNLYWYRQAAGRGLQLLFYSVGIGQISSEVPQNLSASRPQDRQFILSSKKLLLSDSGFYLCAWSVAVDGISSGIFWNEQFFGPGTRLTVL.

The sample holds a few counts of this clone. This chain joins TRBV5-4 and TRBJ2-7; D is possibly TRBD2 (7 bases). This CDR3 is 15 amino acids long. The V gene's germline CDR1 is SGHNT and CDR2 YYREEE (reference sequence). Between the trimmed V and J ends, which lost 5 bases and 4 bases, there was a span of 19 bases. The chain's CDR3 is CASSWGLADKYEQYF. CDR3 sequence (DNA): TGTGCCAGCAGTTGGGGGCTAGCGGACAAGTACGAGCAGTACTTC.

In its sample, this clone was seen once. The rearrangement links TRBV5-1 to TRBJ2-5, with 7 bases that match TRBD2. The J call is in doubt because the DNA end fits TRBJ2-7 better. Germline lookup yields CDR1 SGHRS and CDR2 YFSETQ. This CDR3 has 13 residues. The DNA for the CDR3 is TGCGCCAGCAGCCCTAGCGGCTCCTACGAGCAGTACTTC. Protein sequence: CASSPSGSYEQYF.

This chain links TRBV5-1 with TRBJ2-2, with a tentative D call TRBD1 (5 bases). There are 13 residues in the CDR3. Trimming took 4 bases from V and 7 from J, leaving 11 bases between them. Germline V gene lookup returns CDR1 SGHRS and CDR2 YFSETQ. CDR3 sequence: CASSVAGRGELFF. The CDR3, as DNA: TGCGCCAGCAGCGTGGCAGGGCGCGGGGAGCTGTTTTTT. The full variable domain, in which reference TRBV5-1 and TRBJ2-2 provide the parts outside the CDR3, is KAGVTQTPRYLIKTRGQQVTLSCSPISGHRSVSWYQQTPGQGLQFLFEYFSETQRNKGNFPGRFSGRQFSNSRSEMNVSTLELGDSALYLCASSVAGRGELFFGEGSRLTVL.

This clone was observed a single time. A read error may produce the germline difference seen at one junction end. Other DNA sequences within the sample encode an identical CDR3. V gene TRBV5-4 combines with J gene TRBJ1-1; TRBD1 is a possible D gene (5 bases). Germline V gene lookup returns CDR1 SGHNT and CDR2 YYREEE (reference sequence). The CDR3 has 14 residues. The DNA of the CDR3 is TGTGCCAGCAGCTCCCAGGGAAGGAACACTGAAGCTTTTTTT. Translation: CASSSQGRNTEAFF.

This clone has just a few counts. CDR3 loop: CASSSGTDTGELFF. In DNA form, the CDR3 reads TGTGCCAGCAGTTCCGGGACAGACACCGGGGAGCTGTTTTTT. The gene calls are TRBV6-5 and TRBJ2-2, with 7 bases aligning to TRBD1. V trimming: 4 bases; J trimming: 3 bases; junction bases outside the gene matches: 2. The CDR3 covers 14 residues. Germline V gene sequence: CDR1 MNHEY, CDR2 SVGAGI.

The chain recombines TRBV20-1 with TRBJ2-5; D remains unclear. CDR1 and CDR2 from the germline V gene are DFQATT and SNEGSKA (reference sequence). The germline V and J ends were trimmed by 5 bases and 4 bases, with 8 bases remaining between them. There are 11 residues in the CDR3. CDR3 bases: TGCAGTGCTCCGGAGAGAGAGACCCAGTACTTC. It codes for CSAPERETQYF.

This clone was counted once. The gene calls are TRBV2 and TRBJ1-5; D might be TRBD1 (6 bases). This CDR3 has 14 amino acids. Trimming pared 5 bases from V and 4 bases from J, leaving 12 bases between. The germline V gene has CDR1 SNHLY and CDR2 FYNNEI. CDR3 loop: CASSTGGGNQPQHF. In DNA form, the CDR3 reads TGTGCCAGCAGTACGGGAGGGGGTAATCAGCCCCAGCATTTT. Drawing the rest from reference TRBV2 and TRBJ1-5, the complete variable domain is EPEVTQTPSHQVTQMGQEVILRCVPISNHLYFYWYRQILGQKVEFLVSFYNNEISEKSEIFDDQFSVERPDGSNFTLKIRSTKLEDSAMYFCASSTGGGNQPQHFGDGTRLSIL.